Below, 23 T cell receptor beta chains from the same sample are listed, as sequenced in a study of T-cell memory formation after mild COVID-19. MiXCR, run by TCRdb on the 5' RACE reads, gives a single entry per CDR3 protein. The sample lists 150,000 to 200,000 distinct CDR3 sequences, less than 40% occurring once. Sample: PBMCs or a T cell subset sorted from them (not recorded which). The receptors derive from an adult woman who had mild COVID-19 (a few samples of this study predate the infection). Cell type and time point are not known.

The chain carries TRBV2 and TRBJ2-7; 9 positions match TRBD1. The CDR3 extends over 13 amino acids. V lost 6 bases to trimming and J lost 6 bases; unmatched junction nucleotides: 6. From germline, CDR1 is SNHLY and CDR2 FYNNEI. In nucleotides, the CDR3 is TGTGCCAGCAGCCGGGACAGGGAGGTCGAGCAGTACTTC. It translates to CASSRDREVEQYF.

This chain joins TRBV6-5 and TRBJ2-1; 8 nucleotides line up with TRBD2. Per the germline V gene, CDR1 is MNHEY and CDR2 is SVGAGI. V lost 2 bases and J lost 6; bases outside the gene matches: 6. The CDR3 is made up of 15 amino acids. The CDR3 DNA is TGTGCCAGCAGTTACGAGGGACTAGAAAGCAATGAGCAGTTCTTC. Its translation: CASSYEGLESNEQFF.

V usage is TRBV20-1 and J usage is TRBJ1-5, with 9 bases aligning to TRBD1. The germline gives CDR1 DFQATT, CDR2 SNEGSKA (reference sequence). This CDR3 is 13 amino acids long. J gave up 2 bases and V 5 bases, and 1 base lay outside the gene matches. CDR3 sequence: CSARTGGNQPQHF. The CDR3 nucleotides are TGCAGTGCTCGGACAGGGGGCAATCAGCCCCAGCATTTT.

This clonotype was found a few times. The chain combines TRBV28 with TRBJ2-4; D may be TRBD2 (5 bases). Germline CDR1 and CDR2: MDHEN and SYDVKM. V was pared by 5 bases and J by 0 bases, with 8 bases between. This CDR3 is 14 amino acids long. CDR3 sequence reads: CASSKGVAKNIQYF. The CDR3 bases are TGTGCCAGCAGTAAGGGAGTAGCCAAAAACATTCAGTACTTC.

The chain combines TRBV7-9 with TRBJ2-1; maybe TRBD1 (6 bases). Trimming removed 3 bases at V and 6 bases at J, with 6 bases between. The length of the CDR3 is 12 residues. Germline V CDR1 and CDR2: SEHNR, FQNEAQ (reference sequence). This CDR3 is CASSFRGNEQFF. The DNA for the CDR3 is TGTGCCAGCAGCTTCAGGGGCAATGAGCAGTTCTTC.

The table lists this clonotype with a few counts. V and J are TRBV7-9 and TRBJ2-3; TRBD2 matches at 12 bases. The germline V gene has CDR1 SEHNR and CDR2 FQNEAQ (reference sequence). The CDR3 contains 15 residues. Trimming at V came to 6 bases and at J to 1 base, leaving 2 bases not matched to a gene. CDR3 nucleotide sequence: TGTGCCAGCAGGCGACTAGCGGGAGGCACAGATACGCAGTATTTT. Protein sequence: CASRRLAGGTDTQYF.

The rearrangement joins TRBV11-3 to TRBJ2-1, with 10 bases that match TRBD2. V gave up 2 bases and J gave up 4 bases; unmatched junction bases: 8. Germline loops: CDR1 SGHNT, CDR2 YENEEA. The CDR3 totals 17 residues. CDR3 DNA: TGTGCCAGCAGCTTATTACGGTCTAGCGGGGGTTACAATGAGCAGTTCTTC. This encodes CASSLLRSSGGYNEQFF.

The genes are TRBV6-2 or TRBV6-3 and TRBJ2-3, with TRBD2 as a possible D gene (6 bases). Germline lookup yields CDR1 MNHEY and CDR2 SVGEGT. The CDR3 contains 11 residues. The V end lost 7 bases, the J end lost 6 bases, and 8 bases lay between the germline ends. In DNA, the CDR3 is TGTGCCAGCACCCTAGCGGATACGCAGTATTTT. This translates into CASTLADTQYF.

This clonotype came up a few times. The CDR3 loop reads CASSEGGQRETQYF. The CDR3 coding sequence is TGTGCCAGCAGTGAAGGAGGACAGAGGGAGACCCAGTACTTC. The chain couples TRBV2 to TRBJ2-5, with TRBD1 as a possible D gene (6 bases). The CDR3 length is 14 residues. V lost 1 base and J lost 5, with 11 bases in between. Germline CDR1 is SNHLY and CDR2 is FYNNEI. Filled out from reference TRBV2 and TRBJ2-5, the complete variable domain reads EPEVTQTPSHQVTQMGQEVILRCVPISNHLYFYWYRQILGQKVEFLVSFYNNEISEKSEIFDDQFSVERPDGSNFTLKIRSTKLEDSAMYFCASSEGGQRETQYFGPGTRLLVL.

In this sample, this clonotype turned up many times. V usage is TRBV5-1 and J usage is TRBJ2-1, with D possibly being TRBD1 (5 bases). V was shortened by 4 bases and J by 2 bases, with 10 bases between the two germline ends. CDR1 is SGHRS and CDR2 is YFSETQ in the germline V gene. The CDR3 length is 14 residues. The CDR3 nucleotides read TGCGCCAGCAGCCGGCCAGGGACCTACAATGAGCAGTTCTTC. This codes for CASSRPGTYNEQFF.

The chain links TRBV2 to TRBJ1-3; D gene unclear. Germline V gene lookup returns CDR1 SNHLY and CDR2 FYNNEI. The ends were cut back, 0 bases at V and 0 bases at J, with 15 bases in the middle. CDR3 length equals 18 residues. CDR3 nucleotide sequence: TGTGCCAGCAGTGAAGCGCTATCCAGAATCCGCTCTGGAAACACCATATATTTT. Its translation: CASSEALSRIRSGNTIYF.

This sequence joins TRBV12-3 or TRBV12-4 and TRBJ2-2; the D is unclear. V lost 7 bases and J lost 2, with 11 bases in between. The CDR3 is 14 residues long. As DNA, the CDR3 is TGTGCCAGCACCCCGGGTATTAACACCGGGGAGCTGTTTTTT. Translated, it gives CASTPGINTGELFF.

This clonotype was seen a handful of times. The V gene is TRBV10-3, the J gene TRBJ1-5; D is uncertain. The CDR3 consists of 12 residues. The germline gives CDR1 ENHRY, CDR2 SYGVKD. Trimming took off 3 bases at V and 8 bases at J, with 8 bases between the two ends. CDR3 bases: TGTGCCATCAGTGAAGGAGGGAAGCCCCAGCATTTT. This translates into CAISEGGKPQHF.

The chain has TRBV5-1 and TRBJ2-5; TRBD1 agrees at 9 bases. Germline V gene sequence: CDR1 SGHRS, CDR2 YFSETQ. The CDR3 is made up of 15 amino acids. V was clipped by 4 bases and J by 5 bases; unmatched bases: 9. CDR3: CASSRTGVWSETQYF. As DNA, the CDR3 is TGCGCCAGCAGCCGGACAGGGGTGTGGTCGGAGACCCAGTACTTC.

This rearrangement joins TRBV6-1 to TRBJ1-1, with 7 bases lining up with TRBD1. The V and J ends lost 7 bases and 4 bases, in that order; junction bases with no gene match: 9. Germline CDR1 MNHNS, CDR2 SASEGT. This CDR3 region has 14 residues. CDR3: CASTRDSLFTEAFF. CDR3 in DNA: TGTGCCAGCACCAGGGACAGCCTCTTCACTGAAGCTTTCTTT.

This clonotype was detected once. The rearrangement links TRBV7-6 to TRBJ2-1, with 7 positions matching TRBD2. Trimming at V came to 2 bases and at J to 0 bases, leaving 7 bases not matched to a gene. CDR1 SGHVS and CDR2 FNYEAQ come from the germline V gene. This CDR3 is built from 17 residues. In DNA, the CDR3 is TGTGCCAGCAGCTTATTCAGTAGCGGGCGCTCCTACAATGAGCAGTTCTTC. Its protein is CASSLFSSGRSYNEQFF.

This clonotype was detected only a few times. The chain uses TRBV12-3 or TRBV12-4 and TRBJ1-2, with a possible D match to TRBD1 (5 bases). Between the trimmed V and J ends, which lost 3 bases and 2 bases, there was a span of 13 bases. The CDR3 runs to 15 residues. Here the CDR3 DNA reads TGTGCCAGCAGTTTGGGGCCGCCGCTGAACTATGGCTACACCTTC. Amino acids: CASSLGPPLNYGYTF.

CDR3 in amino acids: CASSLGDGQAYEQYF. The CDR3 nucleotides are TGTGCCAGCAGCCTTGGGGACGGCCAAGCCTACGAGCAGTACTTC. The chain has TRBV7-6 and TRBJ2-7, with D tentatively TRBD1 or TRBD2 (5 bases each). The germline CDR1 and CDR2 sequences are SGHVS and FNYEAQ. This CDR3 has 15 amino acids. V gave up 5 bases and J gave up 2 bases, with 16 bases separating them.

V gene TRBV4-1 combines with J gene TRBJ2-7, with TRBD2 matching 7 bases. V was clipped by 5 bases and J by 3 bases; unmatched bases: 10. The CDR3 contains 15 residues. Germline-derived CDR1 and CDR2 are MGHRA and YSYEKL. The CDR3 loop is CASSYSGLADYEQYF. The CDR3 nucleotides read TGCGCCAGCAGCTATTCGGGGCTAGCGGACTACGAGCAGTACTTC.

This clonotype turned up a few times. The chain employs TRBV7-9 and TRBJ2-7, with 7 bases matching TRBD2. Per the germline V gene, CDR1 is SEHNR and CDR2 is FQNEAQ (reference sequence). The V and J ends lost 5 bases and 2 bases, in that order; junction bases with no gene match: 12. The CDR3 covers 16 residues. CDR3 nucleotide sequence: TGTGCCAGCAGCCCCCCGGGGCTAGCGGACACCTACGAGCAGTACTTC. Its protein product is CASSPPGLADTYEQYF.

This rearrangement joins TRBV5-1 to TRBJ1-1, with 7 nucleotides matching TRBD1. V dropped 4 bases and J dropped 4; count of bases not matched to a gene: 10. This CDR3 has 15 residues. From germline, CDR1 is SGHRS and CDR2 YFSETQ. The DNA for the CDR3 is TGCGCCAGCAGCGCCCGACAGGGTAGTGGCACTGAAGCTTTCTTT. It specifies CASSARQGSGTEAFF. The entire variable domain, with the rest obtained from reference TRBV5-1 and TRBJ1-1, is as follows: KAGVTQTPRYLIKTRGQQVTLSCSPISGHRSVSWYQQTPGQGLQFLFEYFSETQRNKGNFPGRFSGRQFSNSRSEMNVSTLELGDSALYLCASSARQGSGTEAFFGQGTRLTVV.

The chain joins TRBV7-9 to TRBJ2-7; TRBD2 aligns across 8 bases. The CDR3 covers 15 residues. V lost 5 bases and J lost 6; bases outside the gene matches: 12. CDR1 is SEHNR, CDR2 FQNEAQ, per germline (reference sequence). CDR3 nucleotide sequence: TGTGCCAGCAGCACGAGCGGGGGACCCCGGGTCGAGCAGTACTTC. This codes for CASSTSGGPRVEQYF.

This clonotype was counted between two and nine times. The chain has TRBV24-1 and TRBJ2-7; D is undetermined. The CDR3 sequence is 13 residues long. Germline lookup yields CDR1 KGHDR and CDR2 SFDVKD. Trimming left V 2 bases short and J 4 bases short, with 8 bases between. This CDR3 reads CATSDWTSYEQYF. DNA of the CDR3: TGTGCCACCAGTGATTGGACGTCTTACGAGCAGTACTTC.